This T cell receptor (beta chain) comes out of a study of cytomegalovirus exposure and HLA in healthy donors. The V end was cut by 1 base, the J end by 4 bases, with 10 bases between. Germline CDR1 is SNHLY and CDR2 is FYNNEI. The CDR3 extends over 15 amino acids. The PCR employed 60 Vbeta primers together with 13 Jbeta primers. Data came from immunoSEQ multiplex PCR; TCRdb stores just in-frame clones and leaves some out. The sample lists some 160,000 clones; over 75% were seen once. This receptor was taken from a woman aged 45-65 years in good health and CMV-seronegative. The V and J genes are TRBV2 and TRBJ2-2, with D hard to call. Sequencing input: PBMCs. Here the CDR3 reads CASSEGRSSTGELFF. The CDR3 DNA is TGTGCCAGCAGTGAAGGGAGAAGCTCCACCGGGGAGCTGTTTTTT.